The 30 T cell receptor beta chains reported below all come from one sample, sequenced in a study of blood T cell repertoires in COVID-19. The method was immunoSEQ multiplex PCR; TCRdb's version includes in-frame clones alone and lacks a portion of them. The table has some 300,000 clones, about nine tenths seen once; the top ten hold 3.5% to 5%. Sequenced: PBMCs or T cells enriched from blood (not recorded which). These receptors came from a man under 40 who had recovered from COVID-19.

V and J are TRBV6-5 and TRBJ2-2; TRBD1 might be the D (5 bases). V shed 6 bases and J shed 6 bases, with 11 bases lying between them. Germline values: CDR1 MNHEY, CDR2 SVGAGI. CDR3 length: 13 amino acids. CDR3 loop: CASRVVGAGELFF. CDR3 bases: TGTGCCAGCAGGGTGGTAGGGGCCGGGGAGCTGTTTTTT.

The V and J genes are TRBV14 and TRBJ2-7, with 9 bases matching TRBD2. The CDR3 is 16 residues long. V shed 0 bases, J shed 2 bases, and the junction held 5 bases outside the gene matches. The germline V gene encodes CDR1 SGHDN and CDR2 FVKESK. The DNA for the CDR3 is TGTGCCAGCAGCCAAGATAGGCTAGCGGGAACCTACGAGCAGTACTTC. Its protein product is CASSQDRLAGTYEQYF.

This clone was observed a single time. This chain uses TRBV7-8 with TRBJ2-2; TRBD1 might be the D (5 bases). The CDR3 has 14 amino acids. Germline CDR1 SGHVS, CDR2 FQNEAQ. V dropped 2 bases and J dropped 8 bases, with 12 bases sitting between them. The DNA of the CDR3 is TGTGCCAGCAGCTTATCAGGGATGGGGGGGGAGCTGTTTTTT. Translation gives CASSLSGMGGELFF.

The chain has TRBV7-9 and TRBJ2-1; 10 positions match TRBD2. CDR3 length equals 17 residues. J was trimmed by 7 bases and V by 10 bases; bases with no gene match: 19. Germline values: CDR1 SEHNR, CDR2 FQNEAQ (reference sequence). CDR3 sequence: CATHLSGSGRAWNEQFF. The CDR3 DNA reads TGTGCCACACATCTTAGCGGGAGCGGGAGGGCATGGAATGAGCAGTTCTTC.

This sequence joins TRBV18 and TRBJ2-5, with TRBD2 identical over 14 bases. CDR3 length: 16 amino acids. Trimming removed 5 bases from V and 5 bases from J; junction bases left unmatched: 7. The germline V gene encodes CDR1 KGHSH and CDR2 LQKENI. As DNA, the CDR3 is TGTGCCAGCTCAGCCGGGACTAGCGGGAGTGGGGAGACCCAGTACTTC. It is translated as CASSAGTSGSGETQYF.

The V and J genes are TRBV11-2 and TRBJ2-3, with D tentatively TRBD1 (6 bases). Germline CDR1 reads SGHAT; CDR2 reads FQNNGV. V lost 2 bases and J 0 bases, leaving 6 bases between the germline ends. The CDR3 covers 14 residues. CDR3 residues: CASSLTGSTDTQYF. CDR3 DNA: TGTGCCAGCAGCTTAACAGGGAGCACAGATACGCAGTATTTT.

V is TRBV5-7 and J is TRBJ2-3; D possibly corresponds to TRBD1 (6 bases). TRBV5-7 is given ORF status, its function remaining uncertain. The CDR3 has 15 amino acids. V gave up 2 bases and J gave up 1 base, with 11 bases separating them. The CDR3 loop is CASSLVNRGTDTQYF. Here the CDR3 DNA reads TGTGCCAGCAGCTTAGTGAACAGGGGCACAGATACGCAGTATTTT.

This clone was recorded a few times. The rearrangement links TRBV11-2 to TRBJ1-2; D uncertain. CDR3 size: 16 residues. Germline CDR1 is SGHAT and CDR2 is FQNNGV. V shed 1 base and J shed 5 bases, with 17 bases lying between them. The CDR3 region has the DNA TGTGCCAGCAGCTTAGGCTATGGTCCGGAGAGGTATGGCTACACCTTC. This codes for CASSLGYGPERYGYTF.

The chain combines TRBV11-3 with TRBJ2-5; possible D gene TRBD1, 5 bases. The germline CDR1 and CDR2 sequences are SGHNT and YENEEA. The CDR3 covers 13 residues. The V end was cut by 3 bases, the J end by 1 base, with 6 bases between. CDR3 DNA sequence: TGTGCCAGCAGCTTGACAGCCCAAGAGACCCAGTACTTC. Its protein is CASSLTAQETQYF.

This clone turned up a few times. The chain employs TRBV7-6 and TRBJ1-4, with D unclear. Germline-derived CDR1 and CDR2 are SGHVS and FNYEAQ. Trimming took off 4 bases at V and 5 bases at J, with 14 bases between the two ends. The CDR3 consists of 15 residues. The CDR3 DNA reads as TGTGCCAGCAGCTCGACCGGGTTGGTAAATGAAAAACTGTTTTTT. The encoded protein is CASSSTGLVNEKLFF.

The rearrangement uses TRBV5-4 and TRBJ2-1, with 10 bases aligning to TRBD2. This CDR3 is built from 15 residues. Germline CDR1 SGHNT, CDR2 YYREEE (reference sequence). J lost 4 bases, V lost 4 bases, and 5 bases had no gene match. For the CDR3, the DNA is TGTGCCAGCAGCCCCGGACTAGCGGAGTACAATGAGCAGTTCTTC. Amino acids: CASSPGLAEYNEQFF.

The rearrangement joins TRBV7-9 to TRBJ2-7, with 9 bases identical to TRBD2. Germline V gives CDR1 SEHNR, CDR2 FQNEAQ (reference sequence). V was clipped by 5 bases and J by 2 bases; unmatched bases: 7. The CDR3 runs 15 residues. The CDR3 here is CASSPAGGEPYEQYF. CDR3 nucleotide sequence: TGTGCCAGCAGCCCCGCGGGGGGGGAACCCTACGAGCAGTACTTC.

The gene calls are TRBV10-3 and TRBJ1-6, with 9 nucleotides matching TRBD1. Germline V gene lookup returns CDR1 ENHRY and CDR2 SYGVKD. The CDR3 loop spans 15 amino acids. V shed 6 bases, J shed 7 bases, and the junction held 7 bases outside the gene matches. As DNA, the CDR3 is TGTGCCATCAGCTCGGGACAGGGAAAGAATTCACCCCTCCACTTT. Residues: CAISSGQGKNSPLHF.

The chain recombines TRBV6-1 with TRBJ2-1; 8 bases are shared with TRBD2. The trim removed 2 bases at V and 3 bases at J, leaving 6 bases unmatched. Germline loops: CDR1 MNHNS, CDR2 SASEGT. This CDR3 comprises 16 residues. CDR3 protein: CASSEMRGVNYNEQFF. As DNA, the CDR3 is TGTGCCAGCAGTGAAATGCGGGGGGTCAACTACAATGAGCAGTTCTTC.

The V and J genes are TRBV3-1 (or the pseudogene TRBV3-2) and TRBJ2-2; D ambiguous. This CDR3 comprises 15 residues. Germline V gene sequence: CDR1 LGHDT, CDR2 YNNKEL (reference sequence). V lost 4 bases and J 4 bases, leaving 13 bases between the germline ends. The CDR3 region has the DNA TGTGCCAGCAGCCGTCGTGGGCCAGGCACCGGGGAGCTGTTTTTT. Protein sequence: CASSRRGPGTGELFF.

V is TRBV11-2 and J is TRBJ2-3; D uncertain. The CDR3 extends over 15 amino acids. Trimming left V 3 bases short and J 0 bases short, with 10 bases between. CDR1 and CDR2 from the germline V gene are SGHAT and FQNNGV. The CDR3 coding sequence is TGTGCCAGCAGCTTTTTACGTACTAGCACAGATACGCAGTATTTT. Translated, it gives CASSFLRTSTDTQYF.

The rearrangement joins TRBV6-5 to TRBJ1-5; D call uncertain. Trimming left V 6 bases short and J 2 bases short, with 14 bases between. Germline-derived CDR1 and CDR2 are MNHEY and SVGAGI. This CDR3 has 15 residues. The CDR3 DNA reads as TGTGCCAGCAGCCCCCGGGGTATGGGCAATCAGCCCCAGCATTTT. It yields the protein CASSPRGMGNQPQHF.

The J gene is TRBJ2-3, the V gene TRBV3-1 (or the pseudogene TRBV3-2); 9 positions match TRBD2. The CDR3 sequence is 16 residues long. The trim removed 1 base at V and 1 base at J, leaving 3 bases unmatched. Germline loops: CDR1 LGHDT, CDR2 YNNKEL (reference sequence). The CDR3 loop is CASSQVAGEGTDTQYF. In DNA form, the CDR3 reads TGTGCCAGCAGCCAAGTAGCGGGAGAGGGCACAGATACGCAGTATTTT.

This clone was seen a handful of times. The chain couples TRBV11-3 to TRBJ2-7, with D maybe TRBD1 (7 bases). Germline CDR1 reads SGHNT; CDR2 reads YENEEA. V lost 5 bases and J 7 bases, leaving 15 bases between the germline ends. CDR3 length: 13 amino acids. CDR3 region: CASSTRGTEEQYF. The CDR3 coding sequence is TGTGCCAGCAGCACCCGGGGGACAGAGGAGCAGTACTTC.

The chain uses TRBV5-1 and TRBJ2-2; 11 bases line up with TRBD2. The V segment lost 4 bases and the J segment 4 bases; nucleotides outside the gene matches: 15. CDR1 and CDR2 (germline): SGHRS, YFSETQ. This CDR3 is 19 amino acids long. The CDR3 reads CASSPGASGRTATTGELFF. The CDR3 nucleotides are TGCGCCAGCAGCCCAGGGGCTAGCGGGAGGACCGCGACCACCGGGGAGCTGTTTTTT.

The rearrangement links TRBV30 to TRBJ2-7; 11 positions match TRBD1. The CDR3 extends over 15 amino acids. V gave up 0 bases and J gave up 7 bases; unmatched junction bases: 8. The germline gives CDR1 GTSNPN, CDR2 SVGIG (reference sequence). CDR3 sequence: CAWSVMGTGGREQYF. In DNA, the CDR3 is TGTGCCTGGAGTGTAATGGGGACAGGGGGAAGGGAGCAGTACTTC.

The table lists this clone with a count of one. The chain carries TRBV3-1 (or the pseudogene TRBV3-2) and TRBJ2-5; 7 bases are a match to TRBD1. CDR3 length: 14 amino acids. CDR1 and CDR2 from the germline V gene are LGHDT and YNNKEL (reference sequence). The V and J ends lost 4 bases and 3 bases, in that order; junction bases with no gene match: 5. The CDR3 DNA is TGTGCCAGCAGCCGTTCGACAGGGAAAGAGACCCAGTACTTC. Translating gives CASSRSTGKETQYF.

This chain uses TRBV6-6 with TRBJ1-3; tentative D call: TRBD1 (6 bases). This CDR3 has 16 residues. Germline values: CDR1 MNHNY, CDR2 SVGAGI (reference sequence). The V end was cut by 6 bases, the J end by 5 bases, with 20 bases between. CDR3 sequence reads: CASSQQQQGLRNTIYF. CDR3 DNA sequence: TGTGCCAGCAGCCAACAACAGCAGGGGTTAAGAAACACCATATATTTT.

This clone was detected only once. V is TRBV5-4 and J is TRBJ1-2; 7 bases align to TRBD1. The CDR3 runs to 15 residues. Germline assignment: CDR1 SGHNT and CDR2 YYREEE (reference sequence). Losses at the gene ends were 4 bases for V and 1 base for J; bases not matched to a gene: 7. CDR3 loop: CASSQSGTDNYGYTF. CDR3 in DNA: TGTGCCAGCAGCCAATCCGGGACAGATAACTATGGCTACACCTTC.

On this clone: Other DNA sequences within the sample encode an identical CDR3. V usage is TRBV2 and J usage is TRBJ1-2, with TRBD1 matching 9 bases. The CDR3 sequence is 12 residues long. Looked up from germline, CDR1 is SNHLY and CDR2 is FYNNEI. J was trimmed by 7 bases and V by 6 bases; bases with no gene match: 3. The CDR3 loop reads CASRTGGGGYTF. The CDR3, as DNA: TGTGCCAGCAGGACAGGGGGGGGTGGCTACACCTTC.

CDR3 sequence reads: CASSSGQGGGNTIYF. The CDR3 DNA follows: TGTGCCAGTAGTAGTGGACAGGGCGGTGGAAACACCATATATTTT. The chain has TRBV19 and TRBJ1-3; TRBD1 aligns across 8 bases. Germline V gene sequence: CDR1 LNHDA, CDR2 SQIVND (reference sequence). The CDR3 sequence is 15 residues long. After removal of 4 bases from V and 3 bases from J, the junction contained 5 bases not matched to a gene.

The chain combines TRBV5-4 with TRBJ2-3; D might be TRBD2 (5 bases). Per germline, CDR1 SGHNT and CDR2 YYREEE (reference sequence). V lost 6 bases and J lost 0, with 14 bases in between. The CDR3 spans 15 residues. The CDR3 region is CASKPGRTSTDTQYF. DNA of the CDR3: TGTGCCAGCAAACCAGGACGGACTAGCACAGATACGCAGTATTTT.

This chain links TRBV2 with TRBJ1-2, with D perhaps matching TRBD1 (6 bases). V was cut by 5 bases and J by 4 bases, with 11 bases left in between. This CDR3 is built from 13 residues. The germline gives CDR1 SNHLY, CDR2 FYNNEI. The CDR3 loop reads CASSHREPYGYTF. DNA of the CDR3: TGTGCCAGCAGTCACAGGGAACCCTATGGCTACACCTTC.

The chain carries TRBV6-5 and TRBJ2-7, with 7 bases aligning to TRBD2. The junction had 5 bases not matched to a gene; V was cut back by 0 bases and J by 3 bases. The CDR3 spans 15 residues. CDR1 is MNHEY, CDR2 SVGAGI, per germline. The chain's CDR3 is CASSYSRAGVYEQYF. The CDR3 nucleotides read TGTGCCAGCAGTTACTCTCGCGCGGGGGTCTACGAGCAGTACTTC.

The chain is built from TRBV18 and TRBJ2-1; D may be TRBD1 (5 bases). Trimming pared 4 bases from V and 0 bases from J, leaving 13 bases between. The CDR3 covers 16 residues. CDR1 and CDR2 (germline): KGHSH, LQKENI. In DNA form, the CDR3 reads TGTGCCAGCTCACTACGGCGAGACAGCTCCTACAATGAGCAGTTCTTC. It specifies CASSLRRDSSYNEQFF.